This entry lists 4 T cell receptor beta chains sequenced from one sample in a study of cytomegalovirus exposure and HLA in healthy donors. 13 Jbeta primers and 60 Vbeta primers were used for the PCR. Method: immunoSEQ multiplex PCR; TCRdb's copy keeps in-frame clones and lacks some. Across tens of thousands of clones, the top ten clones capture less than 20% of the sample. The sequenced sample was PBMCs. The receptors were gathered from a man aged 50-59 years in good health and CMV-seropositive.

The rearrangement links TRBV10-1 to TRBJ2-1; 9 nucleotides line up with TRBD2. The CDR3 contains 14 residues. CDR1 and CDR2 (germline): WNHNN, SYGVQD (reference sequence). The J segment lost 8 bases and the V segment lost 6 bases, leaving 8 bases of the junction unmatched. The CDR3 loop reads CASSLSGGRDEQFF. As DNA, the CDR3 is TGCGCCAGCAGCCTTAGCGGGGGAAGGGATGAGCAGTTCTTC.

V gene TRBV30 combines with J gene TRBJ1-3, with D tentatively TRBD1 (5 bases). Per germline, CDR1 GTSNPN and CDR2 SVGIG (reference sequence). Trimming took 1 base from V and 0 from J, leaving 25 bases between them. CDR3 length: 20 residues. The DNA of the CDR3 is TGTGCCTGGAGTGCTTCCGAATTGGGGCATAAGAAGTACTCTGGAAACACCATATATTTT. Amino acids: CAWSASELGHKKYSGNTIYF. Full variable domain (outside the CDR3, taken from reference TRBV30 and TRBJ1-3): SQTIHQWPATLVQPVGSPLSLECTVEGTSNPNLYWYRQAAGRGLQLLFYSVGIGQISSEVPQNLSASRPQDRQFILSSKKLLLSDSGFYLCAWSASELGHKKYSGNTIYFGEGSWLTVV.

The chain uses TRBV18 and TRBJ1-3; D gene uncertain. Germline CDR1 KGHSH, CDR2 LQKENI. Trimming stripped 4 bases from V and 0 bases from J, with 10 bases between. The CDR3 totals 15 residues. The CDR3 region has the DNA TGTGCCAGCTCACTGGCCCACAGCTCTGGAAACACCATATATTTT. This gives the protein CASSLAHSSGNTIYF. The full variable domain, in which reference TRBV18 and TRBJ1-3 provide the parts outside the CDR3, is NAGVMQNPRHLVRRRGQEARLRCSPMKGHSHVYWYRQLPEEGLKFMVYLQKENIIDESGMPKERFSAEFPKEGPSILRIQQVVRGDSAAYFCASSLAHSSGNTIYFGEGSWLTVV.

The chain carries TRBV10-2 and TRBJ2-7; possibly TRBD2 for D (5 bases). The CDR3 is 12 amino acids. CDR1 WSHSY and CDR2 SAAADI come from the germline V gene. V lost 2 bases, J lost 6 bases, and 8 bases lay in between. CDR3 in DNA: TGCGCCAGCAGTGAGACTAGAGGCGAGCAGTACGTC. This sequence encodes CASSETRGEQYV.